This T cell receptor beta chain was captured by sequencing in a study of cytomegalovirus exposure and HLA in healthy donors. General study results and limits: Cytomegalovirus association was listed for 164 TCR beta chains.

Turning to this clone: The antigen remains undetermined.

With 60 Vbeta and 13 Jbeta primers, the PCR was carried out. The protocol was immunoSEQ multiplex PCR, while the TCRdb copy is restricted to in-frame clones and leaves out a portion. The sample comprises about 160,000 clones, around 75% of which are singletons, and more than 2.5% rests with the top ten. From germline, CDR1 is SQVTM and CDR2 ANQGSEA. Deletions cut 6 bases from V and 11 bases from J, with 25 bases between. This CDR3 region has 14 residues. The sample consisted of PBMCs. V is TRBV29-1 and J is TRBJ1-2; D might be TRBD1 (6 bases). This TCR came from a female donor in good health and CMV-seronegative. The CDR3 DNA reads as TGCAGCGTCTTAGGACATCCCAAGGAGAGGGGGTACACCTTC. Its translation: CSVLGHPKERGYTF.